These T cell receptor beta chains were read from a single sample in a study of neurological immune-mediated disorders. From the 5' RACE reads, TCRdb called clonotypes with MiXCR, one entry per CDR3 protein. The table has approximately 38,000 distinct CDR3 sequences, 7% to 8.5% seen once. The specimen sequenced was CD4+ T cells from blood. All receptors come from a man aged 50 to 59 in good health. Both conserved end residues are part of each CDR3. D genes are given only for firm matches. Size is omitted from some rows. Given values are once, few, many or a class for expanded clones.

J gene,V gene,clone size,D gene,CDR3 DNA,CDR3 protein
TRBJ2-7,TRBV29-1,many,NA,TGCAGCGTTGACAGGGGAGGGACGGGCGAGCAGTACTTC,CSVDRGGTGEQYF
TRBJ2-7,TRBV4-3,many,TRBD2,TGCGCCAGCAGTGGGGGACTAGCGGGGCGGTACGAGCAGTACTTC,CASSGGLAGRYEQYF
TRBJ2-5,TRBV29-1,NA,NA,TGCAGCGTTGATAGGGTGACTCGGGAGACCCAGTACTTC,CSVDRVTRETQYF
TRBJ2-5,TRBV7-8,NA,TRBD2,TGTGCCAGCAGCTTCACTAGCGGGCCTAGCCGAGAGACCCAGTACTTC,CASSFTSGPSRETQYF
TRBJ1-1,TRBV21-1,many,NA,TGTGCCAGCAGCAAAGAGGGAGTCAGACGGAGGACGCAGGGGGTCGGTGAAGCTTTCTTT,CASSKEGVRRRTQGVGEAFF
TRBJ1-4,TRBV7-9,many,TRBD1,TGTGCCAGCAGCTTGACAGGGTCTAATGAAAAACTGTTTTTT,CASSLTGSNEKLFF
TRBJ2-7,TRBV6-5,many,TRBD2,TGTGCCAGCAGAGCCGGGACTAGCGGATCCTACGAGCAGTACTTC,CASRAGTSGSYEQYF
TRBJ2-4,TRBV12-3/TRBV12-4,few,NA,TGTGCCAGCAGTTTAGCCCGGCGGGGTTCAGCCAAAAACATTCAGTACTTC,CASSLARRGSAKNIQYF
TRBJ2-3,TRBV20-1,NA,NA,TGCAGTGCCTCCCGGGGCCTCTGGAGCACAGATACGCAGTATTTT,CSASRGLWSTDTQYF
TRBJ2-7,TRBV5-1,NA,NA,TGCGCCAGCAGCTTGTCACAGGGCTATCGCGAGCAGTACTTC,CASSLSQGYREQYF
TRBJ2-3,TRBV7-2,many,NA,TGTGCCAGCAGTCGGAAAACGCTAGCAACAGATACGCAGTATTTT,CASSRKTLATDTQYF
TRBJ2-3,TRBV20-1,many,TRBD2,TGCAGTGCTAGGTCGGGGACTAGCGGGGCCGTCACAGATACGCAGTATTTT,CSARSGTSGAVTDTQYF